These 24 T cell receptor beta chains were all obtained from the same sample, sequenced in a study of technical replicates of blood from a handful of donors. Only in-frame clones appear in the TCRdb table, and some are missing; sequencing was by immunoSEQ multiplex PCR. The sample holds tens of thousands of clones; approximately 95% are singletons and the top ten take around 2.9%. Specimen: PBMCs. These receptors all stem from a human donor in good health. Some clones in this sample may be carry-over from other donors' samples.

The rearrangement links TRBV4-3 to TRBJ2-7, with 8 bases that match TRBD2. After removal of 0 bases from V and 0 bases from J, the junction contained 4 bases not matched to a gene. Germline values: CDR1 LGHNA, CDR2 YSLEER. The CDR3 extends over 16 amino acids. DNA of the CDR3: TGCGCCAGCAGCCAAGATAGCGGGGTTGGCTCCTACGAGCAGTACTTC. It specifies CASSQDSGVGSYEQYF.

This clone has a single count. This chain's CDR3 is CASSRSGRGYEQYF. CDR3 bases: TGTGCCAGTAGCCGAAGCGGGAGAGGCTACGAGCAGTACTTC. The chain employs TRBV19 and TRBJ2-7, with 8 bases identical to TRBD2. The V and J ends lost 6 bases and 3 bases, in that order; junction bases with no gene match: 7. This CDR3 region has 14 residues. The germline V gene encodes CDR1 LNHDA and CDR2 SQIVND (reference sequence).

This clone appeared a single time. This chain links TRBV14 with TRBJ2-3; D remains unclear. The CDR3 is 13 residues long. Germline values: CDR1 SGHDN, CDR2 FVKESK. V gave up 0 bases and J gave up 7 bases, with 8 bases separating them. The CDR3 nucleotides read TGTGCCAGCAGCCAAGATCTCTTTCATACGCAGTATTTT. Its translation: CASSQDLFHTQYF.

The rearrangement joins TRBV9 to TRBJ2-3; D is perhaps TRBD2 (5 bases). The V end was cut by 4 bases, the J end by 2 bases, with 11 bases between. Germline CDR1 is SGDLS and CDR2 is YYNGEE. This CDR3 comprises 14 residues. CDR3 region: CASSPQRDTDTQYF. The DNA of the CDR3 is TGTGCCAGCAGCCCACAACGGGACACAGATACGCAGTATTTT.

The genes are TRBV6-5 and TRBJ2-1, with D unresolved. This CDR3 comprises 13 residues. The V gene's germline CDR1 is MNHEY and CDR2 SVGAGI. The V and J ends lost 6 bases and 7 bases respectively, with 13 bases between them. CDR3 region: CASRPLLLNEQFF. The CDR3 bases are TGTGCCAGCAGACCCCTCCTACTGAATGAGCAGTTCTTC.

The CDR3 loop is CAWSRGTQGNEQFF. Written as DNA, the CDR3 is TGTGCCTGGAGTCGTGGCACCCAGGGGAATGAGCAGTTCTTC. The chain joins TRBV30 to TRBJ2-1; the D gene is possibly TRBD1 (6 bases). In germline, CDR1 is GTSNPN, CDR2 SVGIG (reference sequence). V was shortened by 2 bases and J by 7 bases, with 15 bases between the two germline ends. The CDR3 is made up of 14 amino acids.

V and J are TRBV27 and TRBJ2-7; 13 bases agree with TRBD2. Losses at the gene ends were 6 bases for V and 5 bases for J; bases not matched to a gene: 7. Germline V gene data show CDR1 as MNHEY and CDR2 as SMNVEV (reference sequence). CDR3 size: 15 residues. As DNA, the CDR3 is TGTGCCAGCAGGGATGGACTAGCGGGAGCCCACGAGCAGTACTTC. Its protein is CASRDGLAGAHEQYF.

A single count supports this clone. The same CDR3 arises from other DNA sequences in this sample as well. The chain couples TRBV4-3 to TRBJ1-5, with 8 bases identical to TRBD1. This CDR3 spans 15 amino acids. Unmatched junction bases numbered 5, after V lost 0 bases and J lost 7 bases. Germline V gene data show CDR1 as LGHNA and CDR2 as YSLEER. CDR3: CASSQDVQGEQPQHF. The CDR3 DNA follows: TGCGCCAGCAGCCAAGATGTACAGGGGGAACAGCCCCAGCATTTT.

The V gene is TRBV7-8, the J gene TRBJ1-1; D uncertain. Germline-derived CDR1 and CDR2 are SGHVS and FQNEAQ. V was clipped by 1 base and J by 1 base, with 10 bases between them. The CDR3 is 15 amino acids. The CDR3 nucleotides read TGTGCCAGCAGCTTAGTCCGGTTTGGGAACACTGAAGCTTTCTTT. Its translation is CASSLVRFGNTEAFF.

This chain joins TRBV18 and TRBJ2-1; D perhaps matches TRBD1 (6 bases). This CDR3 comprises 13 residues. Trimming cost V 4 bases and J 6 bases, with 10 bases left between them. Germline V gene data show CDR1 as KGHSH and CDR2 as LQKENI. In DNA, the CDR3 is TGTGCCAGCTCACTACAGGGCCCCAATGAGCAGTTCTTC. It translates to CASSLQGPNEQFF.

The chain's CDR3 is CASSEHGCLAGAIEQYF. The CDR3 DNA is TGCGCCAGCAGTGAGCACGGGTGTCTAGCGGGAGCTATCGAGCAGTACTTC. J is TRBJ2-7 and V is TRBV10-1; TRBD2 aligns across 10 bases. Germline CDR1 reads WNHNN; CDR2 reads SYGVQD (reference sequence). The CDR3 covers 17 residues. V was clipped by 2 bases and J by 6 bases; unmatched bases: 13.

The chain uses TRBV10-3 and TRBJ1-5, with 8 bases matching TRBD1. The CDR3 contains 14 residues. Trimming cost V 4 bases and J 1 base; bases outside gene matches: 0. Germline V gives CDR1 ENHRY, CDR2 SYGVKD. This CDR3 reads CAISAGGSNQPQHF. The CDR3 DNA sequence: TGTGCCATCAGTGCAGGGGGCAGCAATCAGCCCCAGCATTTT.

The genes are TRBV11-3 and TRBJ2-5, with D perhaps TRBD2 (5 bases). This CDR3 is 14 amino acids long. Looked up from germline, CDR1 is SGHNT and CDR2 is YENEEA. The ends were cut back, 1 base at V and 3 bases at J, with 9 bases in the middle. In DNA, the CDR3 is TGTGCCAGCAGCTTAGGTCCCGGGAAAGAGACCCAGTACTTC. This translates into CASSLGPGKETQYF.

The chain couples TRBV15 to TRBJ2-7, with 7 bases that match TRBD2. CDR1 and CDR2 (germline): LNHNV, YYDKDF (reference sequence). The CDR3 has 15 residues. With V trimmed by 0 bases and J by 6 bases, 8 bases remained unmatched. The CDR3 DNA follows: TGTGCCACCAGCAGAGATCGGGGGGAATTGAGCGAGCAGTACTTC. Amino acids: CATSRDRGELSEQYF.

The rearrangement joins TRBV9 to TRBJ1-2, with TRBD1 as a possible D gene (6 bases). Germline V gene sequence: CDR1 SGDLS, CDR2 YYNGEE. The CDR3 has 11 residues. Trimming removed 4 bases at V and 10 bases at J, with 11 bases between. CDR3 loop: CASSPRTAYTF. The DNA for the CDR3 is TGTGCCAGCAGCCCGCGGACAGCCTACACCTTC.

The chain employs TRBV10-2 and TRBJ1-1; TRBD1 might be the D (5 bases). Trimming cost V 2 bases and J 4 bases, with 11 bases left between them. CDR1 WSHSY and CDR2 SAAADI come from the germline V gene. The CDR3 covers 14 residues. The CDR3 region has the DNA TGCGCCAGCAGTGAGGGGGCTATTACCACTGAAGCTTTCTTT. It translates to CASSEGAITTEAFF.

The chain employs TRBV7-9 and TRBJ1-4; maybe TRBD1 (5 bases). This CDR3 is built from 15 residues. The ends were cut back, 3 bases at V and 0 bases at J, with 8 bases in the middle. Germline V gives CDR1 SEHNR, CDR2 FQNEAQ (reference sequence). CDR3 in DNA: TGTGCCAGCAGCTTCTCACAGGCAACTAATGAAAAACTGTTTTTT. Amino acids: CASSFSQATNEKLFF.

V is TRBV7-2 and J is TRBJ1-6, with D tentatively TRBD1 (6 bases). The V end was cut by 9 bases, the J end by 3 bases, with 9 bases between. Germline CDR1 SGHTA, CDR2 FQGNSA. The CDR3 runs to 13 residues. The CDR3 region is CASRTDYNSPLHF. DNA for the CDR3: TGTGCCAGTCGGACAGACTATAATTCACCCCTCCACTTT.

The chain recombines TRBV15 with TRBJ1-5; TRBD1 might be the D (5 bases). Germline CDR1 and CDR2: LNHNV and YYDKDF (reference sequence). With 1 base removed from V and 6 bases from J, the gap between germline ends came to 22 bases. The CDR3 contains 18 residues. CDR3 in DNA: TGTGCCACCAGCAGAGGACTACAAGGGAGGGACGGTAGTCAGCCCCAGCATTTT. Protein sequence: CATSRGLQGRDGSQPQHF.

The chain recombines TRBV2 with TRBJ2-7, with D perhaps TRBD2 (6 bases). Trimming removed 6 bases at V and 3 bases at J, with 15 bases between. The germline V gene has CDR1 SNHLY and CDR2 FYNNEI. CDR3 size: 14 residues. The CDR3 DNA is TGTGCCAGCAGGAGGGAGGTGACAGACTACGAGCAGTACTTC. It codes for CASRREVTDYEQYF.

This clone was observed once. The genes are TRBV7-2 and TRBJ2-7; D call uncertain. This CDR3 contains 15 residues. Trimming left V 1 base short and J 0 bases short, with 10 bases between. CDR1 and CDR2 from the germline V gene are SGHTA and FQGNSA. The CDR3 here is CASSLGGTSSYEQYF. CDR3 DNA: TGTGCCAGCAGCTTAGGCGGTACCAGCTCCTACGAGCAGTACTTC.

This clone was detected only once. The rearrangement links TRBV7-9 to TRBJ2-5, with 9 nucleotides matching TRBD2. V shed 3 bases, J shed 5 bases, and the junction held 10 bases outside the gene matches. CDR1 is SEHNR and CDR2 is FQNEAQ in the germline V gene (reference sequence). This CDR3 spans 16 amino acids. CDR3 sequence (DNA): TGTGCCAGCAGCTTGGTCGCGGGAGGGGGTTCCGAGACCCAGTACTTC. It is translated as CASSLVAGGGSETQYF.

The chain recombines TRBV19 with TRBJ2-5; TRBD1 matches at 12 bases. This CDR3 is built from 14 residues. Losses at the gene ends were 7 bases for V and 5 bases for J; bases not matched to a gene: 5. Germline CDR1 and CDR2: LNHDA and SQIVND (reference sequence). The CDR3 bases are TGTGCCAGTACGGGACAGGGGGCAGTCGAGACCCAGTACTTC. It codes for CASTGQGAVETQYF.

The genes are TRBV14 and TRBJ1-3; no clear D. Trimming stripped 8 bases from V and 0 bases from J, with 2 bases between. The CDR3 sequence is 11 residues long. Germline V lookup: CDR1 SGHDN, CDR2 FVKESK. The CDR3 spells CASRSGNTIYF. Written as DNA, the CDR3 is TGTGCCAGCCGCTCTGGAAACACCATATATTTT.